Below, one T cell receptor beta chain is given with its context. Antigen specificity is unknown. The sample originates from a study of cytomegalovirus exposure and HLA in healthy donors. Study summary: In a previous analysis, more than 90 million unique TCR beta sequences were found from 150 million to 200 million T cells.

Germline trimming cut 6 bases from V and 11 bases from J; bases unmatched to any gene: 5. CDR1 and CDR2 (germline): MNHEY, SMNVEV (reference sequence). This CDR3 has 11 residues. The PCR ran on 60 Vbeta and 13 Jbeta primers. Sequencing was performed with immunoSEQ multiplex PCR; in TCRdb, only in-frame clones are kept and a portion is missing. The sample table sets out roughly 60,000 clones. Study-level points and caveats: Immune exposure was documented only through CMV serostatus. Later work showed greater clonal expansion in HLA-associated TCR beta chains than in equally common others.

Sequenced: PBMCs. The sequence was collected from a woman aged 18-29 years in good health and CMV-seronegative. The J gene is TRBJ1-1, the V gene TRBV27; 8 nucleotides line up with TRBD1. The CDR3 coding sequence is TGTGCCAGCAGATCGGACAGGGAGGCTTTCTTT. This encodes CASRSDREAFF.